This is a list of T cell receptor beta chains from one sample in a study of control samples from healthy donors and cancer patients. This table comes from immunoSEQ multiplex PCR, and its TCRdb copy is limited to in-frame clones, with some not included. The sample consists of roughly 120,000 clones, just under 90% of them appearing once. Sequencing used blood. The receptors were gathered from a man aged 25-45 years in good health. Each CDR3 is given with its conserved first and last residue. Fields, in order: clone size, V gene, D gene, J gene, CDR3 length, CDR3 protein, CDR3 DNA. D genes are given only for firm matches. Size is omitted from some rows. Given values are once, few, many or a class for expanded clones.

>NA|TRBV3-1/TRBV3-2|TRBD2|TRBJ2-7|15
CASRRTSGGEYEQYF
TGTGCCAGCAGGAGGACTAGCGGGGGTGAATACGAGCAGTACTTC
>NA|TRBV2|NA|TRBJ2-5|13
CASTYTGKETQYF
TGTGCCAGCACATACACGGGAAAAGAGACCCAGTACTTC
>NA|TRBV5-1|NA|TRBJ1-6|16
CASSFGLSGENSPLHF
TGCGCCAGCAGCTTCGGCCTTTCGGGGGAAAATTCACCCCTCCACTTT
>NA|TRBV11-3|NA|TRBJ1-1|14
CASIDRTANTEAFF
TGTGCCAGCATTGATCGGACAGCAAACACTGAAGCTTTCTTT
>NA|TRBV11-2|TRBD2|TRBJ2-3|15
CASSAMSGGRDTQYF
TGTGCCAGCAGCGCAATGAGCGGGGGGAGGGATACGCAGTATTTT
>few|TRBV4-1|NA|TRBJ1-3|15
CASSQGRSSGNTIYF
TGCGCCAGCAGCCAAGGAAGGTCCTCTGGAAACACCATATATTTT
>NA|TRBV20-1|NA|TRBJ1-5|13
CSASRGGNQPQHF
TGCAGTGCTAGTAGAGGGGGCAATCAGCCCCAGCATTTT
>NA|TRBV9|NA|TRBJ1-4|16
CASSVHSGMTNEKLFF
TGTGCCAGCAGCGTACACTCGGGTATGACTAATGAAAAACTGTTTTTT
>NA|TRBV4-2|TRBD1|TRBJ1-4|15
CASSQGNSGGEKLFF
TGTGCCAGCAGCCAAGGAAACTCAGGGGGGGAAAAACTGTTTTTT
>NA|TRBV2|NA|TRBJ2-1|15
CASSEAGPWGDEQFF
TGTGCCAGCAGTGAGGCAGGGCCCTGGGGCGATGAGCAGTTCTTC
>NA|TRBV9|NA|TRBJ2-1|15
CASSSPTGLVGEQFF
TGTGCCAGCAGCTCCCCGACAGGACTTGTCGGTGAGCAGTTCTTC
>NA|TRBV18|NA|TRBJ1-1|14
CASSPQEGGTEAFF
TGTGCCAGCTCACCACAGGAGGGCGGCACTGAAGCTTTCTTT
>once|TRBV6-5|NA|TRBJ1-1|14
CASSYSLREAEAFF
TGTGCCAGCAGTTACTCTTTGAGGGAGGCTGAAGCTTTCTTT
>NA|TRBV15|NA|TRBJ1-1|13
CATSREQYTEAFF
TGTGCCACCAGCAGAGAACAGTACACTGAAGCTTTCTTT
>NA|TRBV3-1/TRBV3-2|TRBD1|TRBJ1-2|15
CASSQDPSTGAGYTF
TGTGCCAGCAGCCAAGACCCCTCGACAGGGGCCGGCTACACCTTC
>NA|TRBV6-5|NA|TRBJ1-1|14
CASSYSNSRGFAFF
TGTGCCAGCAGTTACTCGAATTCTAGGGGTTTTGCTTTCTTT
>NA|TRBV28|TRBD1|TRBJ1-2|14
CASSLLAQGAGYTF
TGTGCCAGCAGTTTACTGGCTCAGGGGGCAGGCTACACCTTC
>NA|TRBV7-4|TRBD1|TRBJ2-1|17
CASSPLTGVVSYNEQFF
TGTGCCAGCAGCCCCTTGACAGGGGTAGTCTCTTACAATGAGCAGTTCTTC
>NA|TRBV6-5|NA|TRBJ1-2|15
CASSLGGGLYYGYTF
TGTGCCAGCAGTTTGGGAGGGGGGTTGTACTATGGCTACACCTTC
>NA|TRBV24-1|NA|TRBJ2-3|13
CATSGAGTDTQYF
TGTGCCACCAGTGGCGCGGGAACAGATACGCAGTATTTT
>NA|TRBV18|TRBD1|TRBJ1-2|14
CASSPADRVHGYTF
TGTGCCAGCTCTCCCGCGGACAGGGTTCATGGCTACACCTTC
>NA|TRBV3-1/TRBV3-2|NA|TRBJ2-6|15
CASSHTESGANVLTF
TGTGCCAGCAGCCATACAGAATCTGGGGCCAACGTCCTGACTTTC
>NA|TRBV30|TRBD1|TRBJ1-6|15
CAWRVDRDRNSPLHF
TGTGCCTGGAGGGTTGACAGGGACCGCAATTCACCCCTCCACTTT
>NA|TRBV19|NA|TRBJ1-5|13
CASSKGHNQPQHF
TGTGCCAGTAGTAAGGGCCACAATCAGCCCCAGCATTTT
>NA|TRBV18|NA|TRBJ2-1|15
CASSPVSGSYNEQFF
TGTGCCAGCTCCCCAGTGAGCGGATCCTACAATGAGCAGTTCTTC
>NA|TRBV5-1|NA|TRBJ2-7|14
CASSLAVTREEQYF
TGCGCCAGCAGCTTGGCCGTGACAAGGGAAGAGCAGTACTTC
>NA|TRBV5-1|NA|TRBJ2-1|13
CATRLSSFNEQFF
TGCGCCACCCGACTGAGTTCCTTCAATGAGCAGTTCTTC
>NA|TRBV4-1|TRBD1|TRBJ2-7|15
CASSLRTGEFYEQYF
TGCGCCAGCAGCCTTCGGACAGGGGAGTTCTACGAGCAGTACTTC
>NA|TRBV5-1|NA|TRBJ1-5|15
CASSLVGGAGQPQHF
TGCGCCAGCAGCTTGGTAGGAGGGGCCGGTCAGCCCCAGCATTTT
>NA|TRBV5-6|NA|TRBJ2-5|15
CASTSVGGAQETQYF
TGTGCCAGCACCTCTGTGGGGGGGGCACAAGAGACCCAGTACTTC
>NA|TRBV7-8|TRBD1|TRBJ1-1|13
CASSSTGGVEAFF
TGTGCCAGCAGCTCGACAGGGGGAGTTGAAGCTTTCTTT
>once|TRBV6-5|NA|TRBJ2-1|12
CASSVRGNEQFF
TGTGCCAGCAGCGTCAGGGGCAATGAGCAGTTCTTC